These 29 T cell receptor beta chains originate from one sample sequenced in a study of identical twins. TCRdb reprocessed the 5' RACE reads with MiXCR, giving one entry per CDR3 protein. The sample includes 450,000 to 600,000 distinct CDR3 sequences, about 22% of them seen just once. Another study also made use of these data, one on yellow fever vaccine responses in identical twins.

The specimen sequenced was CD4+ T cells sorted from blood. The receptors stem from a woman between 18 and 29 years old in good health.

This clonotype appeared a few times. The CDR3 is CSARRNNNEQFF. The CDR3 coding sequence is TGCAGTGCCCGGCGGAATAACAATGAGCAGTTCTTC. The chain recombines TRBV20-1 with TRBJ2-1; no clear D. The CDR3 runs 12 residues. CDR1 is DFQATT and CDR2 is SNEGSKA in the germline V gene (reference sequence). V gave up 6 bases and J gave up 5 bases, with 11 bases separating them.

V and J are TRBV12-3 or TRBV12-4 and TRBJ1-5, with TRBD1 as a possible D gene (6 bases). The CDR3 runs to 17 residues. Deletions cut 1 base from V and 7 bases from J, with 20 bases between. The CDR3, as DNA: TGTGCCAGCAGTTTAGGTTCTAGTGGGCAGGGGAACCAGCCCCAGCATTTT. This sequence encodes CASSLGSSGQGNQPQHF.

This clonotype showed up just a few times. The rearrangement uses TRBV18 and TRBJ2-3, with D perhaps matching TRBD2 (6 bases). The CDR3 totals 16 residues. V shed 0 bases and J shed 3 bases, with 13 bases lying between them. Per the germline V gene, CDR1 is KGHSH and CDR2 is LQKENI. CDR3 nucleotides: TGTGCCAGCTCACCACCCTCGGGACTCACGACAGATACGCAGTATTTT. It encodes CASSPPSGLTTDTQYF.

The chain uses TRBV7-2 and TRBJ1-2; 9 bases map to TRBD1. With V trimmed by 3 bases and J by 7 bases, 15 bases remained unmatched. The CDR3 length is 17 residues. Looked up from germline, CDR1 is SGHTA and CDR2 is FQGNSA. The CDR3 spells CASSFPSFTGGGRGYTF. DNA for the CDR3: TGTGCCAGCAGCTTCCCCTCCTTTACAGGGGGCGGTCGTGGCTACACCTTC.

DNA of the CDR3: TGCAGTGCTAGCCGCCGGGTGTCTTCACCCCTCCACTTT. Its translation: CSASRRVSSPLHF. J is TRBJ1-6 and V is TRBV20-1; no reliable D call. CDR1 DFQATT and CDR2 SNEGSKA come from the germline V gene (reference sequence). Trimming took 3 bases from V and 9 from J, leaving 12 bases between them. This CDR3 has 13 amino acids.

Concerning this clonotype itself: Possible read error: a much larger clone is one base away. The chain recombines TRBV7-3 with TRBJ2-1, with TRBD2 matching over 12 bases. From germline, CDR1 is SGHTA and CDR2 FQGTGA. The CDR3 consists of 16 residues. The CDR3 DNA is TGTCCCAGCAGCTTAACCGGACTAGCGGGATACAATGAGCAGTTCTTC. Amino acid sequence: CPSSLTGLAGYNEQFF. The entire variable domain, with the rest obtained from reference TRBV7-3 and TRBJ2-1, is as follows: GAGVSQTPSNKVTEKGKYVELRCDPISGHTALYWYRQSLGQGPEFLIYFQGTGAADDSGLPNDRFFAVRPEGSVSTLKIQRTERGDSAVYLCPSSLTGLAGYNEQFFGPGTRLTVL.

The J gene is TRBJ2-3, the V gene TRBV11-2; 8 bases line up with TRBD2. V lost 3 bases and J lost 2; bases outside the gene matches: 13. The CDR3 has 18 residues. Germline V lookup: CDR1 SGHAT, CDR2 FQNNGV. The CDR3 DNA is TGTGCCAGCAGCTTCAATTCCATTAGCGGGGAGTACACAGATACGCAGTATTTT. Its translation is CASSFNSISGEYTDTQYF.

The table lists this clonotype with many counts. The chain has TRBV15 and TRBJ2-7; 7 bases line up with TRBD2. After removal of 3 bases from V and 1 base from J, the junction contained 6 bases not matched to a gene. The germline gives CDR1 LNHNV, CDR2 YYDKDF (reference sequence). The CDR3 length is 15 residues. The CDR3 loop reads CATSSLAVLSYEQYF. The CDR3 DNA follows: TGTGCCACCAGCAGTCTAGCGGTCCTTTCCTACGAGCAGTACTTC. Full variable domain (rest looked up from reference TRBV15 and TRBJ2-7): DAMVIQNPRYQVTQFGKPVTLSCSQTLNHNVMYWYQQKSSQAPKLLFHYYDKDFNNEADTPDNFQSRRPNTSFCFLDIRSPGLGDTAMYLCATSSLAVLSYEQYFGPGTRLTVT.

The chain has TRBV20-1 and TRBJ2-3, with 10 bases identical to TRBD2. The trim removed 3 bases at V and 4 bases at J, leaving 7 bases unmatched. The CDR3 runs to 15 residues. CDR1 is DFQATT and CDR2 is SNEGSKA in the germline V gene (reference sequence). DNA of the CDR3: TGCAGTGCTAGTCCTAGCGGGGGTCTTCCAGATACGCAGTATTTT. Translating it yields CSASPSGGLPDTQYF.

In its sample, this clonotype was seen a few times. The V call is TRBV12-3 or TRBV12-4, the J call TRBJ1-1, with 7 bases fitting TRBD1. The ends lost 5 bases at V and 2 bases at J; junction bases unmatched: 8. This CDR3 is 15 amino acids long. CDR3 protein: CASSPQGTLNTEAFF. The CDR3 DNA is TGTGCCAGCAGTCCACAGGGGACCCTAAACACTGAAGCTTTCTTT.

The J gene is TRBJ2-7, the V gene TRBV5-1, with D uncertain. The CDR3 has 13 amino acids. Trimming took 0 bases from V and 4 from J, leaving 8 bases between them. CDR1 is SGHRS and CDR2 is YFSETQ in the germline V gene. The CDR3 region has the DNA TGCGCCAGCAGCTTGGGAGTTCGATACGAGCAGTACTTC. It encodes CASSLGVRYEQYF.

The J gene is TRBJ2-1, the V gene TRBV20-1; D uncertain. Looked up from germline, CDR1 is DFQATT and CDR2 is SNEGSKA (reference sequence). This CDR3 is built from 10 residues. V shed 8 bases and J shed 6 bases, with 8 bases lying between them. CDR3 loop: CSIWVNEQFF. The CDR3 DNA sequence: TGCAGTATCTGGGTCAATGAGCAGTTCTTC.

This clonotype was counted only a few times. The chain employs TRBV5-1 and TRBJ2-5; unclear D gene. Germline V gene lookup returns CDR1 SGHRS and CDR2 YFSETQ. Trimming stripped 0 bases from V and 1 base from J, with 10 bases between. CDR3 length: 15 amino acids. CDR3 sequence (DNA): TGCGCCAGCAGCTTGGTTGGGCAGGTCCAAGAGACCCAGTACTTC. Amino acids: CASSLVGQVQETQYF.

This clonotype was recorded a few times. This chain joins TRBV7-9 and TRBJ1-4; 12 nucleotides align to TRBD1. The CDR3 is 17 residues long. V shed 4 bases and J 6 bases; nucleotides not matched to a gene: 9. Germline values: CDR1 SEHNR, CDR2 FQNEAQ (reference sequence). In nucleotides, the CDR3 is TGTGCCAGCAGCTCCGGGACAGGGGGCGGCGGGGATGAAAAACTGTTTTTT. It codes for CASSSGTGGGGDEKLFF.

This clonotype was seen more than once but under ten times. The rearrangement joins TRBV15 to TRBJ1-4; 10 positions agree with TRBD1. Germline-derived CDR1 and CDR2 are LNHNV and YYDKDF (reference sequence). The V gene end was trimmed by 0 bases and the J gene end by 5 bases; junction bases not matched to a gene: 3. CDR3 length equals 16 residues. CDR3 bases: TGTGCCACCAGCAGAGAGGGACAGGGGTGGAATGAAAAACTGTTTTTT. As protein: CATSREGQGWNEKLFF.

The rearrangement joins TRBV4-2 to TRBJ2-1, with 12 bases that match TRBD2. The CDR3 runs 19 residues. The V gene end was trimmed by 3 bases and the J gene end by 7 bases; junction bases not matched to a gene: 16. CDR1 is LGHNA, CDR2 YNFKEQ, per germline. CDR3 sequence: CASSHPLRGTSGPPNEQFF. The CDR3 coding sequence is TGTGCCAGCAGCCACCCCTTGCGGGGGACTAGCGGGCCCCCAAATGAGCAGTTCTTC.

This clonotype was counted at least ten times. The chain is built from TRBV7-6 and TRBJ2-5; D remains unclear. Trimming stripped 6 bases from V and 4 bases from J, with 6 bases between. CDR1 and CDR2 from the germline V gene are SGHVS and FNYEAQ. The CDR3 has 11 residues. CDR3 protein: CASRVGETQYF. The CDR3 DNA is TGTGCCAGCAGGGTGGGAGAGACCCAGTACTTC. Filled out from reference TRBV7-6 and TRBJ2-5, the complete variable domain reads GAGVSQSPRYKVTKRGQDVALRCDPISGHVSLYWYRQALGQGPEFLTYFNYEAQQDKSGLPNDRFSAERPEGSISTLTIQRTEQRDSAMYRCASRVGETQYFGPGTRLLVL.

This clonotype was detected only a few times. The J gene is TRBJ1-6, the V gene TRBV10-3; D call uncertain. With 3 bases removed from V and 7 bases from J, the gap between germline ends came to 7 bases. This CDR3 is built from 13 residues. Germline CDR1 is ENHRY and CDR2 is SYGVKD. CDR3 nucleotides: TGTGCCATCAGTGATGGTCCCAATTCACCCCTCCACTTT. This encodes CAISDGPNSPLHF.

This CDR3 reads CASSISQGVQPQHF. As DNA, the CDR3 is TGTGCCAGTAGTATATCACAGGGGGTTCAGCCCCAGCATTTT. The chain employs TRBV19 and TRBJ1-5; 8 bases fit TRBD1. Germline V gives CDR1 LNHDA, CDR2 SQIVND (reference sequence). CDR3 length equals 14 residues. J gave up 6 bases and V 2 bases, and 3 bases lay outside the gene matches.

The table lists this clonotype with a few counts. This sequence joins TRBV12-3 or TRBV12-4 and TRBJ2-3; D possibly uses TRBD1 or TRBD2 (6 bases each). The CDR3 has 15 amino acids. Trimming took off 5 bases at V and 4 bases at J, with 16 bases between the two ends. CDR3 coding DNA: TGTGCCAGCAGTCCCGCGGGACACGGGGCAGATACGCAGTATTTT. Protein product: CASSPAGHGADTQYF.

The genes are TRBV9 and TRBJ2-3; perhaps TRBD2 as D (6 bases). The CDR3 covers 16 residues. V was clipped by 3 bases and J by 6 bases, with 20 bases between them. CDR1 and CDR2 (germline): SGDLS, YYNGEE. The CDR3 loop is CASSETSGAPWDTQYF. CDR3 bases: TGTGCCAGCAGCGAGACATCGGGAGCCCCGTGGGATACGCAGTATTTT. Supplemented by reference TRBV9 and TRBJ2-3, the full variable domain reads DSGVTQTPKHLITATGQRVTLRCSPRSGDLSVYWYQQSLDQGLQFLIQYYNGEERAKGNILERFSAQQFPDLHSELNLSSLELGDSALYFCASSETSGAPWDTQYFGPGTRLTVL.

This clonotype showed up just a few times. The J gene is TRBJ2-5, the V gene TRBV5-1, with a weak D call TRBD1 (6 bases). Germline lookup yields CDR1 SGHRS and CDR2 YFSETQ. With 5 bases removed from V and 5 bases from J, the gap between germline ends came to 16 bases. There are 14 residues in the CDR3. The chain's CDR3 is CASSYGQSWETQYF. CDR3 coding DNA: TGCGCCAGCAGTTATGGACAGTCGTGGGAGACCCAGTACTTC.

This clonotype was picked up a small number of times. V gene TRBV3-1 combines with J gene TRBJ2-7; D remains unclear. The CDR3 has 11 residues. V shed 2 bases and J shed 9 bases, with 8 bases lying between them. In germline, CDR1 is LGHDT, CDR2 YNNKEL (reference sequence). Here the CDR3 reads CASSQSGRQYF. The CDR3 DNA reads as TGTGCCAGCAGCCAATCTGGACGGCAGTACTTC.

This clonotype was observed a few times. CDR3 sequence reads: CASASALQETQYF. CDR3 nucleotide sequence: TGTGCCTCCGCTAGCGCCTTACAAGAGACCCAGTACTTC. The V gene is TRBV27, the J gene TRBJ2-5, with D possibly matching TRBD2 (6 bases). With 11 bases removed from V and 2 bases from J, the gap between germline ends came to 15 bases. This CDR3 has 13 amino acids. Germline CDR1 MNHEY, CDR2 SMNVEV (reference sequence).

This clonotype was counted between two and nine times. V usage is TRBV28 and J usage is TRBJ2-4; D may correspond to TRBD1 or TRBD2 (7 bases each). Germline V lookup: CDR1 MDHEN, CDR2 SYDVKM. Trimming pared 10 bases from V and 8 bases from J, leaving 15 bases between. This CDR3 comprises 12 residues. CDR3 DNA: TGTGCCACAGGGGGAGGGTGGCACATTCAGTACTTC. Its protein is CATGGGWHIQYF.

The chain employs TRBV5-1 and TRBJ2-7; 8 positions match TRBD1. Germline CDR1 reads SGHRS; CDR2 reads YFSETQ. The junction had 10 bases not matched to a gene; V was cut back by 6 bases and J by 2 bases. The CDR3 runs 15 residues. The chain's CDR3 is CASTPWTGSTYEQYF. The CDR3 bases are TGCGCCAGCACCCCCTGGACAGGGAGCACCTACGAGCAGTACTTC.

The chain couples TRBV7-2 to TRBJ1-1, with D uncertain. The germline V and J ends were trimmed by 1 base and 3 bases, with 12 bases remaining between them. Germline CDR1 SGHTA, CDR2 FQGNSA. There are 15 residues in the CDR3. As DNA, the CDR3 is TGTGCCAGCAGCTTAGAAGGGAACATACACACTGAAGCTTTCTTT. Its translation: CASSLEGNIHTEAFF.

The gene calls are TRBV5-1 and TRBJ1-3; TRBD1 might be the D (6 bases). Trimming left V 3 bases short and J 0 bases short, with 10 bases between. Germline V CDR1 and CDR2: SGHRS, YFSETQ. This CDR3 spans 15 amino acids. The CDR3 here is CASSWGDISGNTIYF. The CDR3 DNA follows: TGCGCCAGCAGCTGGGGGGACATCTCTGGAAACACCATATATTTT.

The table lists this clonotype with a few counts. The J gene is TRBJ2-1, the V gene TRBV10-3; tentative D call: TRBD2 (5 bases). The V and J ends lost 6 bases and 6 bases respectively, with 12 bases between them. CDR1 ENHRY and CDR2 SYGVKD come from the germline V gene. The CDR3 runs 13 residues. The CDR3 sequence is CAIREAMGNEQFF. For the CDR3, the DNA is TGTGCCATCAGGGAGGCGATGGGCAATGAGCAGTTCTTC.